Many counts were recorded for the clone carrying this T cell receptor (beta chain). Using RNA transcripts as the source, TCR beta CDR3 regions were amplified. The HTBI primer set drove a first-round RT-PCR of the TCR CDR3. One entry per CDR3 protein results from TCRdb running MiXCR on the multiplex PCR reads. This sample carries a few hundred thousand distinct CDR3 sequences, about a sixth of them seen once, and the ten largest clones take about 50%. These data are taken from a study of T cells in Graves' hyperthyroidism and ophthalmopathy. The J segment lost 5 bases and the V segment lost 8 bases, leaving 7 bases of the junction unmatched. Germline CDR1 is MNHEY and CDR2 is SMNVEV (reference sequence). The CDR3 contains 15 residues. Patients showing uncontrolled infection, other autoimmune disease, pregnancy or lactation were ineligible.

The TCR was taken from a woman between 45 and 65 years old with Graves' hyperthyroidism. The material sequenced was blood. This chain links TRBV27 with TRBJ2-1; 12 bases are shared with TRBD2. The CDR3 DNA is TGTGCCAGCCGAAAACTAGCGGGAGGTAACAATGAGCAGTTCTTC. Translating gives CASRKLAGGNNEQFF.